The 27 T cell receptor beta chains below come from one sample, sequenced in a study of T-cell reconstitution after alpha-beta-depleted transplantation in children. The TCRbeta library incorporated unique molecular identifiers. MiXCR was run by TCRdb on the PCR reads, yielding one entry per CDR3 protein. The table records just over 350,000 distinct CDR3 sequences, roughly 15% of them present only once. The input for sequencing was PBMCs, taken from the stem cell graft. These receptors came from a human donor who donated a stem cell graft to a child with Fanconi anemia.

This clonotype showed up just a few times. The gene calls are TRBV2 and TRBJ2-4; D gene ambiguous. The germline V gene has CDR1 SNHLY and CDR2 FYNNEI. There are 14 residues in the CDR3. V lost 8 bases and J lost 0, with 11 bases in between. This chain's CDR3 is CASRIPIAKNIQYF. The CDR3, as DNA: TGTGCCAGCCGAATTCCTATAGCCAAAAACATTCAGTACTTC.

The chain joins TRBV30 to TRBJ1-1; D remains ambiguous. Between the trimmed V and J ends, which lost 3 bases and 0 bases, there was a span of 8 bases. CDR3 length equals 13 residues. Germline V gene lookup returns CDR1 GTSNPN and CDR2 SVGIG (reference sequence). The CDR3 sequence is CAWRRGMNTEAFF. CDR3 bases: TGTGCCTGGAGAAGAGGAATGAACACTGAAGCTTTCTTT.

This clonotype has ten or more counts. V usage is TRBV9 and J usage is TRBJ2-2; D is possibly TRBD2 (5 bases). This CDR3 has 15 amino acids. Germline lookup yields CDR1 SGDLS and CDR2 YYNGEE. The V gene lost 0 bases and the J gene lost 7 bases, with 13 bases spanning the gap. Here the CDR3 DNA reads TGTGCCAGCAGCGTAGGCGCTAGCCGACACGGGGAGCTGTTTTTT. Translation: CASSVGASRHGELFF.

The rearrangement joins TRBV2 to TRBJ1-2; D not resolved. V was cut by 7 bases and J by 2 bases, with 14 bases left in between. CDR3 length equals 14 residues. The germline CDR1 and CDR2 sequences are SNHLY and FYNNEI. This chain's CDR3 is CASTLQPGNYGYTF. CDR3 in DNA: TGTGCCAGCACCCTACAACCGGGCAACTATGGCTACACCTTC.

The chain carries TRBV7-9 and TRBJ1-4; 11 bases agree with TRBD1. Germline CDR1 SEHNR, CDR2 FQNEAQ (reference sequence). The CDR3 runs to 17 residues. The V gene end was trimmed by 5 bases and the J gene end by 4 bases; junction bases not matched to a gene: 9. Written as DNA, the CDR3 is TGTGCCAGCAGCCGGACAGGGGGCGAGTCGGGTAATGAAAAACTGTTTTTT. This sequence encodes CASSRTGGESGNEKLFF. Supplemented by reference TRBV7-9 and TRBJ1-4, the full variable domain reads DTGVSQNPRHKITKRGQNVTFRCDPISEHNRLYWYRQTLGQGPEFLTYFQNEAQLEKSRLLSDRFSAERPKGSFSTLEIQRTEQGDSAMYLCASSRTGGESGNEKLFFGSGTQLSVL.

In this sample, this clonotype turned up a few times. The chain uses TRBV7-3 and TRBJ2-7; a possible D gene is TRBD1 (5 bases). The CDR3 extends over 16 amino acids. V was pared by 0 bases and J by 4 bases, with 16 bases between. Germline CDR1 reads SGHTA; CDR2 reads FQGTGA. The CDR3 is CASSLTGTQTVYEQYF. The CDR3 DNA is TGTGCCAGCAGCTTAACGGGCACCCAGACAGTATACGAGCAGTACTTC.

The rearrangement links TRBV9 to TRBJ2-6; D unclear. CDR1 and CDR2 (germline): SGDLS, YYNGEE. V was cut by 3 bases and J by 4 bases, with 11 bases left in between. The CDR3 length is 15 residues. The DNA for the CDR3 is TGTGCCAGCAGCGCAAGACCCGGCGGGGCCAACGTCCTGACTTTC. It specifies CASSARPGGANVLTF.

This clonotype was found a few times. The chain combines TRBV5-1 with TRBJ1-1; 7 nucleotides agree with TRBD1. The CDR3 consists of 16 residues. The germline gives CDR1 SGHRS, CDR2 YFSETQ. V dropped 4 bases and J dropped 6; count of bases not matched to a gene: 15. CDR3 bases: TGCGCCAGCAGCACGAGGGAGGGGGCTCGAAGGGCTGAAGCTTTCTTT. Translated, it gives CASSTREGARRAEAFF.

The chain has TRBV10-2 and TRBJ1-2; no firm D call. Trimming left V 4 bases short and J 0 bases short, with 9 bases between. The CDR3 loop spans 14 amino acids. Germline CDR1 is WSHSY and CDR2 is SAAADI. CDR3 region: CASSARQANYGYTF. The CDR3 DNA sequence: TGCGCCAGCAGTGCCCGGCAGGCTAACTATGGCTACACCTTC.

This clonotype was seen repeatedly, ten times or more. The chain uses TRBV24-1 and TRBJ2-5, with 7 bases aligning to TRBD2. CDR3 length: 16 residues. Germline loops: CDR1 KGHDR, CDR2 SFDVKD. The J segment lost 5 bases and the V segment lost 3 bases, leaving 11 bases of the junction unmatched. The CDR3 reads CATSDPRREGGETQYF. CDR3 DNA: TGTGCCACCAGTGATCCCCGGAGGGAGGGCGGGGAGACCCAGTACTTC.

This clonotype appeared a few times. The chain couples TRBV2 to TRBJ2-2; D uncertain. Germline V gives CDR1 SNHLY, CDR2 FYNNEI. V was cut by 0 bases and J by 7 bases, with 12 bases left in between. The CDR3 extends over 15 amino acids. CDR3 protein: CASSEAGRSNGELFF. The CDR3 DNA reads as TGTGCCAGCAGTGAAGCTGGCAGGTCTAACGGGGAGCTGTTTTTT.

The chain carries TRBV12-3 or TRBV12-4 and TRBJ1-5, with TRBD1 as a possible D gene (6 bases). Trimming removed 2 bases at V and 0 bases at J, with 8 bases between. CDR3 length: 15 residues. CDR3 in DNA: TGTGCCAGCAGTTTATCAGGGGCTAGCAATCAGCCCCAGCATTTT. Translating gives CASSLSGASNQPQHF.

This CDR3 is CASSQEVAVPAYGYTF. Here the CDR3 DNA reads TGCGCCAGCAGCCAAGAGGTCGCCGTGCCGGCCTATGGCTACACCTTC. This chain joins TRBV4-3 and TRBJ1-2, with unresolved D. V was pared by 0 bases and J by 4 bases, with 15 bases between. The germline V gene has CDR1 LGHNA and CDR2 YSLEER. There are 16 residues in the CDR3.

This clonotype was seen repeatedly, ten times or more. The rearrangement uses TRBV12-3 or TRBV12-4 and TRBJ2-5; D remains ambiguous. The CDR3 has 14 residues. Trimming took off 2 bases at V and 7 bases at J, with 14 bases between the two ends. DNA for the CDR3: TGTGCCAGCAGTTTATTCGGTCCCCCGGGGACCCAGTACTTC. It specifies CASSLFGPPGTQYF.

This clonotype was found many times. The genes are TRBV5-1 and TRBJ2-1; D is perhaps TRBD1 (5 bases). Germline assignment: CDR1 SGHRS and CDR2 YFSETQ. The CDR3 spans 15 residues. V was shortened by 0 bases and J by 8 bases, with 15 bases between the two germline ends. The CDR3 loop reads CASSLEDQGIDEQFF. CDR3 sequence (DNA): TGCGCCAGCAGCTTGGAGGATCAGGGAATAGATGAGCAGTTCTTC. Supplemented by reference TRBV5-1 and TRBJ2-1, the full variable domain reads KAGVTQTPRYLIKTRGQQVTLSCSPISGHRSVSWYQQTPGQGLQFLFEYFSETQRNKGNFPGRFSGRQFSNSRSEMNVSTLELGDSALYLCASSLEDQGIDEQFFGPGTRLTVL.

This clonotype has a count of ten or more. V is TRBV12-3 or TRBV12-4 and J is TRBJ2-7; D is possibly TRBD2 (5 bases). V was cut by 5 bases and J by 2 bases, with 10 bases left in between. The CDR3 is 13 residues long. CDR3: CASSHPGTYEQYF. CDR3 sequence (DNA): TGTGCCAGCAGTCACCCGGGGACCTACGAGCAGTACTTC.

V is TRBV6-1 and J is TRBJ2-7; D is unresolved. This CDR3 comprises 13 residues. V was pared by 10 bases and J by 1 base, with 14 bases between. Germline V gene lookup returns CDR1 MNHNS and CDR2 SASEGT. The CDR3 protein is CATSDGPSYEQYF. CDR3 sequence (DNA): TGTGCCACCTCGGACGGGCCTTCCTACGAGCAGTACTTC.

This clonotype was seen more than once but under ten times. The J gene is TRBJ2-7, the V gene TRBV7-2, with 7 nucleotides matching TRBD1. Losses at the gene ends were 0 bases for V and 0 bases for J; bases not matched to a gene: 5. Germline V lookup: CDR1 SGHTA, CDR2 FQGNSA. This CDR3 is built from 16 residues. CDR3 sequence reads: CASSLALDRSSYEQYF. The DNA of the CDR3 is TGTGCCAGCAGCTTAGCCCTGGACAGGAGCTCCTACGAGCAGTACTTC.

This clonotype was detected only a few times. This rearrangement joins TRBV5-5 to TRBJ1-5; D is unclear. The germline gives CDR1 SGHKS, CDR2 YYEKEE (reference sequence). The V end was cut by 0 bases, the J end by 9 bases, with 7 bases between. The CDR3 contains 12 residues. The chain's CDR3 is CASSLEAGPQHF. The CDR3 DNA is TGTGCCAGCAGCTTGGAGGCGGGGCCCCAGCATTTT.

This clonotype showed up many times. This chain uses TRBV28 with TRBJ1-1; 9 bases are shared with TRBD1. The CDR3 loop spans 13 amino acids. Germline assignment: CDR1 MDHEN and CDR2 SYDVKM. V shed 5 bases, J shed 7 bases, and the junction held 5 bases outside the gene matches. Here the CDR3 reads CASSPPGQGEAFF. For the CDR3, the DNA is TGTGCCAGCAGTCCACCGGGACAGGGTGAAGCTTTCTTT.

This clonotype was found many times. V gene TRBV10-2 combines with J gene TRBJ1-1; tentative D call: TRBD1 (5 bases). The CDR3 spans 12 residues. Germline CDR1 WSHSY, CDR2 SAAADI. V lost 11 bases, J lost 4 bases, and 14 bases lay in between. The CDR3 DNA reads as TGCGCCGTACGGGGGGGAAGCACTGAAGCTTTCTTT. This translates into CAVRGGSTEAFF.

This clonotype has only a few counts. J is TRBJ2-1 and V is TRBV12-3 or TRBV12-4, with TRBD2 matching over 7 bases. This CDR3 region has 14 residues. After removal of 7 bases from V and 5 bases from J, the junction contained 8 bases not matched to a gene. CDR3 loop: CASNGGDLNNEQFF. The CDR3 coding sequence is TGTGCCAGCAATGGGGGGGACCTAAACAATGAGCAGTTCTTC.

V and J are TRBV5-6 and TRBJ2-3; no firm D call. The germline V gene has CDR1 SGHDT and CDR2 YYEEEE. V was cut by 0 bases and J by 0 bases, with 11 bases left in between. This CDR3 contains 16 residues. CDR3: CASSLATSTSTDTQYF. Written as DNA, the CDR3 is TGTGCCAGCAGCTTGGCAACGAGTACTAGCACAGATACGCAGTATTTT.

At least ten counts were recorded for this clonotype. The V call is TRBV20-1, the J call TRBJ2-5, with a tentative D call TRBD2 (5 bases). Between the trimmed V and J ends, which lost 1 base and 7 bases, there was a span of 10 bases. The CDR3 is 12 amino acids. Germline values: CDR1 DFQATT, CDR2 SNEGSKA (reference sequence). The CDR3 DNA reads as TGCAGTGCTAGAGGCGGGCCCGGGACCCAGTACTTC. This gives the protein CSARGGPGTQYF.

This clonotype showed up many times. The chain combines TRBV20-1 with TRBJ1-2; TRBD1 might be the D (5 bases). V lost 6 bases and J 3 bases, leaving 17 bases between the germline ends. In germline, CDR1 is DFQATT, CDR2 SNEGSKA (reference sequence). The CDR3 totals 14 residues. Here the CDR3 reads CSAQIIRGDYGYTF. CDR3 nucleotides: TGCAGTGCCCAAATAATTCGAGGGGACTATGGCTACACCTTC.

As for this clonotype: It may be a read error: a sequence one base away is much more abundant. This chain joins TRBV12-3 or TRBV12-4 and TRBJ2-1, with no clear D. This CDR3 spans 12 amino acids. V lost 3 bases and J lost 6, with 6 bases in between. The CDR3 nucleotides are TGTGCCAGCAGTTTTAACTGCAATGAGCAGTTCTTC. It is translated as CASSFNCNEQFF.

This clonotype was counted at least ten times. The chain has TRBV5-1 and TRBJ2-2; possibly TRBD1 for D (6 bases). Germline V gene lookup returns CDR1 SGHRS and CDR2 YFSETQ. V dropped 4 bases and J dropped 3 bases, with 10 bases sitting between them. The CDR3 runs 14 residues. CDR3 loop: CASSKRTDTGELFF. The CDR3 coding sequence is TGCGCCAGCAGCAAGCGGACAGACACCGGGGAGCTGTTTTTT.